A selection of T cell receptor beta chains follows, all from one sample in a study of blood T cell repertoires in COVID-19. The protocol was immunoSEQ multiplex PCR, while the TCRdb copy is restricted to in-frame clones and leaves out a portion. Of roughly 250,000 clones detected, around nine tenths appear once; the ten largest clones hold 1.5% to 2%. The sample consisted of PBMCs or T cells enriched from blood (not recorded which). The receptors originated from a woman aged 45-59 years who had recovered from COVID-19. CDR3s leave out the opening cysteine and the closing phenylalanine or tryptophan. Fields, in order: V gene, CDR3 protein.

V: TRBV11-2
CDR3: ASSLAFGDTIY

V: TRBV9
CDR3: ASSPSWTDNQPQH

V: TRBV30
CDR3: AWTLTGSYGYT

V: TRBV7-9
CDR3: ASSFVQGVNEQY

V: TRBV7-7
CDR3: ASSLRGSPEETQY

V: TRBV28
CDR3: ASSFSGSADEQF

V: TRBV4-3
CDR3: ASSQAETSGGTDTQY

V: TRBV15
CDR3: ATSRDSQPQH

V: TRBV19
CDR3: ASSTRRSGEQF

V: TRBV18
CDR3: ASSLNTGQGASGELF

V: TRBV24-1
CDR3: ATSDTQGGYGYT

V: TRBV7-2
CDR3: ASSKTSATYNEQF

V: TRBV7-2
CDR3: ASSTGLAGSAEQF

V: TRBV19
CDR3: ASRSDRSTNTEAF

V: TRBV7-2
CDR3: ASSFGQGPNEKLF

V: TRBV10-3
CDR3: AIRGWGQGAYEQY

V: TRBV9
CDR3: ASSPKAGGSTDTQY

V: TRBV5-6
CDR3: ASSKNQMNTEAF

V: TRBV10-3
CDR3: AITGQGVGTEAF

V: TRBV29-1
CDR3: SVVASGRNNEQF

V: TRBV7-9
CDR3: ASSAGGTYNEQF

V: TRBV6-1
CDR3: ASRELQGGPHQPQH

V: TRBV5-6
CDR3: ASSPWVAGADTQY

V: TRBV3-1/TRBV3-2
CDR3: ASSQVIAGTSTDTQY

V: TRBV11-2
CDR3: ASSPQGLRYEQY

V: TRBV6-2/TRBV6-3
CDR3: ASSYEVGTSGRRYHNEQF

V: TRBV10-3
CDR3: AISESGDGYT

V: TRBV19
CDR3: ASCAGGRYEQF

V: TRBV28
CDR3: ASSFDRGFGGYT

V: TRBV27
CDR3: ASTIEPPGTRNEQY

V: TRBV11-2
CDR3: ASSLDLTGDNTGELF

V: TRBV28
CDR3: ASSLLGQTGAWRELTKNIQY

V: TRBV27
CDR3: ATLKSPGLYSNQPQH

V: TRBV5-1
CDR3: ASSLETGSGYT

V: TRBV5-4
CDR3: ASSLGVGGAKNIQY

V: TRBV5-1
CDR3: ASSLEWHRTYEQY

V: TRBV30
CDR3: AWQTGGEYGYT

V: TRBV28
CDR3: ASSLGAGTKAGGYT

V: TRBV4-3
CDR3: ASSQGTSGIYNEQF

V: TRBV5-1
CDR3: ASSLVSGPSYEQY

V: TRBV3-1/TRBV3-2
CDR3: ASSGDRGRNEQF

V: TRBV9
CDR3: ASSVAPGLAEETQY

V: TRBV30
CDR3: AWSVLRGRNSPLH

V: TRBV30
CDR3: AWSSGTGGTEAF

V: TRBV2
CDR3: ASSPGHSNQPQH

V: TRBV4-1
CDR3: ASRERDLRPANYGYT

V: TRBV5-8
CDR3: ASSLRRGPLGGYT

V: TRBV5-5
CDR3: ASSLIADNYGYT

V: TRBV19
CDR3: ASSIQGGYGYT

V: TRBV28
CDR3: ASFAPGGYSPLH